This TCR beta chain was sequenced in a study of blood T cell repertoires in COVID-19. Study as a whole: The study drew acute and convalescent COVID-19 samples from the United States, Italy and Spain. From T cells, B-cell-depleted T cells, or PBMCs came the material, which was cDNA or gDNA.

Original methodology: Reference gene primer amplification gave nucleated cell count estimates. The data were produced by immunoSEQ multiplex PCR, yet TCRdb's version contains in-frame clones alone and is incomplete. V and J calls and clone size are those listed in that table; D and trimming were worked out from the DNA. Among over 100,000 clones, 80% to 90% were seen once, and the ten largest hold about 4.1%. This clone has only a few counts. The length of the CDR3 is 13 residues. CDR1 and CDR2 (germline): LGHNT, FRNRAP. V lost 2 bases, J lost 6 bases, and 3 bases stayed unmatched. What was sequenced was peripheral blood. This sequence joins TRBV12-5 and TRBJ1-1, with TRBD1 matching over 7 bases. This TCR derives from a middle-aged man with acute or convalescent COVID-19. The CDR3 is CASGLNRGPEAFF. The CDR3 coding sequence is TGTGCTAGTGGTTTGAACAGGGGACCTGAAGCTTTCTTT.